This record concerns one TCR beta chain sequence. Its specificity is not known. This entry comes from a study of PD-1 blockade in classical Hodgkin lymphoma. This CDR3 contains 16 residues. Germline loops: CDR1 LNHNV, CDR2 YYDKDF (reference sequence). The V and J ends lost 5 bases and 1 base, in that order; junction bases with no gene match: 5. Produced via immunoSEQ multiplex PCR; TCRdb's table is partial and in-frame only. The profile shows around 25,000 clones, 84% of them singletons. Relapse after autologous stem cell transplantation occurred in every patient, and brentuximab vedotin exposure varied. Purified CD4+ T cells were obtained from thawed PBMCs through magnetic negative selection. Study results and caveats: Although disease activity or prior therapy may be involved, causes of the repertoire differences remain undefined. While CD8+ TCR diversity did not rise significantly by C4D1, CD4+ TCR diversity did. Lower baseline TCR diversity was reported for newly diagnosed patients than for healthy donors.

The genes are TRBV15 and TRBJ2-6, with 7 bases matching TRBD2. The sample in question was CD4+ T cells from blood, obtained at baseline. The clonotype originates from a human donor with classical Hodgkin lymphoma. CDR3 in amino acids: CATSLRGSSGANVLTF. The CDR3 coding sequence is TGTGCCACCAGCCTGCGGGGGAGTTCTGGGGCCAACGTCCTGACTTTC. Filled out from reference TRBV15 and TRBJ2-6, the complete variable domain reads DAMVIQNPRYQVTQFGKPVTLSCSQTLNHNVMYWYQQKSSQAPKLLFHYYDKDFNNEADTPDNFQSRRPNTSFCFLDIRSPGLGDTAMYLCATSLRGSSGANVLTFGAGSRLTVL.